The 4 T cell receptor beta chains given below trace back to one sample, sequenced in a study of blood T cells in healthy people across ages (dated by TCRdb to the mid-2010s). To prepare the library, 5' RACE was applied. The instrument given in TCRdb is Illumina HiSeq 2500. A second about 7 to 11 cycle PCR used a sample-barcoded 5' primer and a J-beta primer mix. The public reads were reprocessed in TCRdb via fastp at Q25 and MiXCR, keeping in-frame beta chains. When rows share a CDR3 protein, they turn into one entry using the most common DNA and genes. The sample records under 950,000 distinct CDR3 sequences, about a fifth of which are singletons. Clones ranked in the top ten supply approximately 20% of the sample. What was sequenced was blood. These receptors originate from a man between 65 and 79 years old in good health.

The J gene is TRBJ1-2, the V gene TRBV7-9; 9 nucleotides match TRBD1. The V segment lost 5 bases and the J segment 1 base; nucleotides outside the gene matches: 5. This CDR3 region has 15 residues. The germline V gene encodes CDR1 SEHNR and CDR2 FQNEAQ (reference sequence). CDR3 nucleotides: TGTGCCAGCAGCCACCGGGACAGGGATAACTATGGCTACACCTTC. Protein sequence: CASSHRDRDNYGYTF.

This clonotype was found a few times. The V gene is TRBV4-3, the J gene TRBJ2-3; D uncertain. V dropped 0 bases and J dropped 0 bases, with 7 bases sitting between them. CDR1 is LGHNA and CDR2 is YSLEER in the germline V gene. The CDR3 has 15 amino acids. The CDR3 DNA sequence: TGCGCCAGCAGCCAAGAAAGGTCGAGCACAGATACGCAGTATTTT. Protein: CASSQERSSTDTQYF.

Only a few counts were recorded for this clonotype. The rearrangement uses TRBV7-2 and TRBJ2-3; no reliable D call. V shed 1 base and J shed 4 bases, with 9 bases lying between them. The CDR3 covers 14 residues. Germline lookup yields CDR1 SGHTA and CDR2 FQGNSA. CDR3: CASSLGVGPDTQYF. CDR3 nucleotide sequence: TGTGCCAGCAGCTTAGGGGTCGGGCCAGATACGCAGTATTTT. Combining the CDR3 with reference TRBV7-2 and TRBJ2-3 gives the whole variable domain GAGVSQSPSNKVTEKGKDVELRCDPISGHTALYWYRQSLGQGLEFLIYFQGNSAPDKSGLPSDRFSAERTGGSVSTLTIQRTQQEDSAVYLCASSLGVGPDTQYFGPGTRLTVL.

In this sample, this clonotype turned up a few times. The V gene is TRBV20-1, the J gene TRBJ2-3; the match to TRBD2 covers 7 bases. Looked up from germline, CDR1 is DFQATT and CDR2 is SNEGSKA (reference sequence). V lost 7 bases to trimming and J lost 2 bases; unmatched junction nucleotides: 9. This CDR3 contains 14 residues. CDR3 loop: CSGLRDYPTDTQYF. As DNA, the CDR3 is TGCAGTGGGCTCCGGGACTACCCCACAGATACGCAGTATTTT.